Sequencing of this TCR beta chain was carried out in a study of T-cell memory formation after mild COVID-19. Study-wide context: Clusters of TCRs were largely donor specific. Study-wide results and caveats: Researchers found some responding clones in pre-infection memory, a sign that cross-reactive memory joined. Mainly CM and EM harbored the contracting CD4+ clones; mainly EMRA harbored the CD8+ ones. Balance between CD4 and CD8 was seen in clones contracting day 15 to 85, and a CD4+ lean was seen in later expanders.

The V gene lost 5 bases and the J gene lost 1 base, with 19 bases spanning the gap. Per germline, CDR1 SGHTA and CDR2 FQGNSA. This CDR3 has 17 amino acids. Of note for this clonotype: Its antigen is unidentified.

TCRdb reprocessed the 5' RACE reads via MiXCR and lists one record per CDR3 protein. This table has about 150,000 distinct CDR3 sequences, approximately 21% appearing once. Sequences were obtained from PBMCs or a T cell subset sorted from them (not recorded which). This TCR was sampled from an adult woman who had mild COVID-19 (a few samples of this study predate the infection). Cell type and time point are not known. The V and J genes are TRBV7-2 and TRBJ2-3; the D gene could be TRBD1 or TRBD2 (5 bases each). This chain's CDR3 is CASSATGAHWGTDTQYF. The CDR3 DNA sequence: TGTGCCAGCAGCGCCACCGGGGCCCACTGGGGCACAGATACGCAGTATTTT. The variable domain in full, completed from reference TRBV7-2 and TRBJ2-3, reads GAGVSQSPSNKVTEKGKDVELRCDPISGHTALYWYRQSLGQGLEFLIYFQGNSAPDKSGLPSDRFSAERTGGSVSTLTIQRTQQEDSAVYLCASSATGAHWGTDTQYFGPGTRLTVL.